A single T cell receptor (beta chain) is shown here with its context. Other DNA sequences within the sample encode an identical CDR3. Trimming cost V 1 base and J 4 bases; bases outside gene matches: 6. In germline, CDR1 is LGHNA, CDR2 YSLEER. The CDR3 sequence is 15 residues long. This specimen belongs to a study of blood T cell repertoires in COVID-19. Study-wide background: Both acute and convalescent COVID-19 samples were obtained from the United States, Italy and Spain. The cDNA or gDNA used as material had been derived from T cells, B-cell-depleted T cells, or PBMCs.

Original processing methods: Counts of nucleated cells, estimated from reference gene primer amplification, were obtained. Sequenced by immunoSEQ multiplex PCR; TCRdb stores in-frame clones only, minus some. From that table come the V and J calls and clone size; the DNA was used to work out D and trimming. The sample includes under 200,000 clones, approximately 85% seen only once; the top ten take roughly 1.1%. This rearrangement joins TRBV4-3 to TRBJ2-5; 7 nucleotides line up with TRBD2. The origin of this receptor is a man in his sixties who had recovered from COVID-19. The sample was peripheral blood. CDR3 sequence reads: CASSQAWGGRETQYF. The CDR3 DNA is TGCGCCAGCAGCCAAGCGTGGGGGGGTAGAGAGACCCAGTACTTC.